This T cell receptor beta chain appears in the sequencing data of a study of blood T cell repertoires in COVID-19. Study information: Acute and convalescent COVID-19 specimens originated in the United States, Italy and Spain. PBMCs, B-cell-depleted T cells, or T cells provided the cDNA or gDNA that made up the material.

In the authors' workflow: Amplification with reference gene primers provided the estimates of nucleated cell counts. Only in-frame clones appear in the TCRdb table, and some are missing; sequencing was by immunoSEQ multiplex PCR. V and J calls and clone size are given by that table; D and trimming were obtained from the DNA. The sample carries 340,000 or so clones, roughly 85% recorded once. The CDR3 has 15 residues. V shed 6 bases and J shed 0 bases, with 15 bases lying between them. Germline assignment: CDR1 KGHSH and CDR2 LQKENI. Sequenced: PBMCs or T cells enriched from blood (not recorded which). The receptor was derived from a woman between 35 and 50 years old with acute COVID-19. The chain joins TRBV18 to TRBJ2-7; weak D call: TRBD1 (6 bases). CDR3 in DNA: TGTGCCAGCTCCCCCGACAGGACCAGCTCCTACGAGCAGTACTTC. Encoded protein: CASSPDRTSSYEQYF.